The sequence of this T cell receptor (beta chain) was determined in a study of blood T cell repertoires in COVID-19. About the research overall: COVID-19 samples collected from the United States, Italy and Spain covered acute and convalescent phases.

Profiling relied on immunoSEQ multiplex PCR, and the TCRdb table lists in-frame clones only, not all of them. The repertoire holds roughly 280,000 clones, with around 84% as singletons. The CDR3 contains 15 residues. Per germline, CDR1 MDHEN and CDR2 SYDVKM. Trimming left V 4 bases short and J 0 bases short, with 12 bases between. The V gene is TRBV28, the J gene TRBJ1-1, with D hard to call. This sequence originates from a man in his 60s with acute or convalescent COVID-19. Sequencing was done on a sample of peripheral blood. CDR3 in amino acids: CASSWVAGLNTEAFF. The CDR3 region has the DNA TGTGCCAGCAGTTGGGTTGCAGGCTTGAACACTGAAGCTTTCTTT.